The 21 T cell receptor beta chains reported below all come from one sample, sequenced in a study of blood T cell repertoires in COVID-19. Assay: immunoSEQ multiplex PCR; the TCRdb copy retains only in-frame clones and omits some. The sample lists fewer than 70,000 clones; 60% to 85% were seen once. Sequenced input: peripheral blood. All receptors derive from a human donor in a cohort sampled during active COVID-19.

CDR3 loop: CASSLGHLDEKLFF. The CDR3 region has the DNA TGCGCCAGCAGCTTGGGGCACCTCGATGAAAAACTGTTTTTT. V gene TRBV5-1 combines with J gene TRBJ1-4; D unclear. Between the trimmed V and J ends, which lost 0 bases and 6 bases, there was a span of 9 bases. The CDR3 totals 14 residues. The germline CDR1 and CDR2 sequences are SGHRS and YFSETQ.

The chain employs TRBV28 and TRBJ2-7; D remains ambiguous. The CDR3 is 13 amino acids. From germline, CDR1 is MDHEN and CDR2 SYDVKM. V was cut by 3 bases and J by 0 bases, with 6 bases left in between. This chain's CDR3 is CASSFASSYEQYF. Here the CDR3 DNA reads TGTGCCAGCAGTTTCGCTAGCTCCTACGAGCAGTACTTC. Full variable domain (outside the CDR3, taken from reference TRBV28 and TRBJ2-7): DVKVTQSSRYLVKRTGEKVFLECVQDMDHENMFWYRQDPGLGLRLIYFSYDVKMKEKGDIPEGYSVSREKKERFSLILESASTNQTSMYLCASSFASSYEQYFGPGTRLTVT.

The chain combines TRBV4-3 with TRBJ1-4; TRBD1 matches at 7 bases. J lost 8 bases, V lost 0 bases, and 15 bases had no gene match. Germline CDR1 reads LGHNA; CDR2 reads YSLEER. The CDR3 contains 18 residues. The CDR3 nucleotides read TGCGCCAGCAGCCAAGAAGTCGACAGGGCGATGTTTGGGGAAAAACTGTTTTTT. It yields the protein CASSQEVDRAMFGEKLFF.

The chain uses TRBV7-9 and TRBJ2-7; perhaps TRBD1 as D (6 bases). Per the germline V gene, CDR1 is SEHNR and CDR2 is FQNEAQ (reference sequence). The V end lost 3 bases, the J end lost 2 bases, and 11 bases lay between the germline ends. CDR3 length: 14 residues. CDR3 amino acids: CASSFGQYPYEQYF. The DNA of the CDR3 is TGTGCCAGCAGCTTTGGACAGTACCCCTACGAGCAGTACTTC.

The rearrangement joins TRBV5-1 to TRBJ1-1; TRBD1 agrees at 7 bases. Germline-derived CDR1 and CDR2 are SGHRS and YFSETQ. The J segment lost 3 bases and the V segment lost 4 bases, leaving 6 bases of the junction unmatched. The CDR3 consists of 14 residues. CDR3 in DNA: TGCGCCAGCAGCCGGACAGGATTCGACACTGAAGCTTTCTTT. Protein product: CASSRTGFDTEAFF.

Only a few counts were recorded for this clone. The chain employs TRBV2 and TRBJ2-7; tentative D call: TRBD2 (6 bases). The germline CDR1 and CDR2 sequences are SNHLY and FYNNEI. The CDR3 consists of 11 residues. CDR3 in DNA: TGTGCAACAGCCTGGAGGGTCGAGCAGTACTTC. Its protein product is CATAWRVEQYF.

The chain has TRBV4-1 and TRBJ1-4; possibly TRBD1 for D (6 bases). CDR1 is MGHRA, CDR2 YSYEKL, per germline. The CDR3 runs 14 residues. With 4 bases removed from V and 0 bases from J, the gap between germline ends came to 6 bases. The CDR3 region has the DNA TGCGCCAGCAGCCGGACAGCAACTAATGAAAAACTGTTTTTT. Translation: CASSRTATNEKLFF.

This clone was counted between two and nine times. The chain has TRBV15 and TRBJ2-1; 9 nucleotides align to TRBD1. V shed 3 bases and J 9 bases; nucleotides not matched to a gene: 12. Germline V gene sequence: CDR1 LNHNV, CDR2 YYDKDF (reference sequence). This CDR3 region has 16 residues. The CDR3 nucleotides read TGTGCCACCAGCAGCGGGACAGGGCTAAGGTCGGTTGAGCAGTTCTTC. It codes for CATSSGTGLRSVEQFF.

In this sample, this clone turned up a few times. The chain carries TRBV10-2 and TRBJ2-7; possibly TRBD2 for D (5 bases). The V end was cut by 2 bases, the J end by 5 bases, with 10 bases between. Germline V gene lookup returns CDR1 WSHSY and CDR2 SAAADI. This CDR3 has 13 amino acids. The CDR3 DNA sequence: TGCGCCAGCAGTGAGGGAGGACGCCACGAGCAGTACTTC. The encoded protein is CASSEGGRHEQYF.

In nucleotides, the CDR3 is TGTGCCAGTAGTATTGGACAGGGGGCGGCTTCACCCCTCCACTTT. Translated: CASSIGQGAASPLHF. This chain links TRBV19 with TRBJ1-6; 11 nucleotides match TRBD1. The CDR3 sequence is 15 residues long. Germline-derived CDR1 and CDR2 are LNHDA and SQIVND (reference sequence). V dropped 3 bases and J dropped 9; count of bases not matched to a gene: 4.

This clone has more than one count but fewer than ten. V usage is TRBV10-2 and J usage is TRBJ2-3; TRBD2 aligns across 15 bases. This CDR3 comprises 20 residues. CDR1 WSHSY and CDR2 SAAADI come from the germline V gene. The V gene end was trimmed by 6 bases and the J gene end by 5 bases; junction bases not matched to a gene: 18. CDR3 sequence: CASRAGTSGRPRREGDTQYF. CDR3 in DNA: TGCGCCAGCAGGGCAGGGACTAGCGGGAGGCCAAGACGCGAAGGAGATACGCAGTATTTT.

DNA of the CDR3: TGTGCCAGCACGTTCAGGGGGAGAACTGAAGCTTTCTTT. As protein: CASTFRGRTEAFF. This chain connects TRBV2 to TRBJ1-1; 7 bases align to TRBD1. The CDR3 sequence is 13 residues long. Trimming at V came to 7 bases and at J to 5 bases, leaving 7 bases not matched to a gene. From germline, CDR1 is SNHLY and CDR2 FYNNEI.

The chain combines TRBV27 with TRBJ2-7; possibly TRBD1 for D (6 bases). Per germline, CDR1 MNHEY and CDR2 SMNVEV (reference sequence). The CDR3 covers 16 residues. V was trimmed by 6 bases and J by 1 base, leaving 19 bases between them. The CDR3 sequence: CASSPGSGVWSYEQYF. CDR3 bases: TGTGCCAGCAGCCCAGGCTCAGGGGTTTGGTCCTACGAGCAGTACTTC.

The chain is built from TRBV5-1 and TRBJ2-1, with 8 bases lining up with TRBD1. In germline, CDR1 is SGHRS, CDR2 YFSETQ. The trim removed 0 bases at V and 6 bases at J, leaving 5 bases unmatched. This CDR3 has 15 residues. CDR3 amino acids: CASSLEDRAINEQFF. The CDR3 nucleotides read TGCGCCAGCAGCTTGGAGGACAGGGCCATCAATGAGCAGTTCTTC.

DNA of the CDR3: TGTGCCAGCAGCACGCTAGCGGGGGGGTTCTACGAGCAGTACTTC. Its protein is CASSTLAGGFYEQYF. The rearrangement uses TRBV7-8 and TRBJ2-7; 12 positions match TRBD2. The germline CDR1 and CDR2 sequences are SGHVS and FQNEAQ. With V trimmed by 5 bases and J by 3 bases, 5 bases remained unmatched. This CDR3 is built from 15 residues.

The V and J genes are TRBV28 and TRBJ2-7, with 7 positions matching TRBD2. J was trimmed by 3 bases and V by 3 bases; bases with no gene match: 11. The CDR3 length is 16 residues. Germline CDR1 and CDR2: MDHEN and SYDVKM. DNA for the CDR3: TGTGCCAGCAGTTTCCTACTCGGACGGGGGGACTACGAGCAGTACTTC. This sequence encodes CASSFLLGRGDYEQYF.

This clone was picked up a small number of times. This chain connects TRBV28 to TRBJ2-7; D may be TRBD1 (6 bases). Germline lookup yields CDR1 MDHEN and CDR2 SYDVKM. The CDR3 loop spans 14 amino acids. V shed 1 base and J shed 2 bases, with 9 bases lying between them. CDR3 sequence: CASSLSGVPYEQYF. The DNA of the CDR3 is TGTGCCAGCAGTTTATCAGGGGTGCCCTACGAGCAGTACTTC.

This sequence joins TRBV7-2 and TRBJ2-7, with TRBD1 matching 8 bases. Germline V gene data show CDR1 as SGHTA and CDR2 as FQGNSA. The CDR3 extends over 15 amino acids. The ends lost 5 bases at V and 2 bases at J; junction bases unmatched: 8. Written as DNA, the CDR3 is TGTGCCAGCAGCGCACACACGACAGGGGCCTACGAGCAGTACTTC. Amino acids: CASSAHTTGAYEQYF.

V usage is TRBV5-1 and J usage is TRBJ2-7, with 7 nucleotides matching TRBD1. The CDR3 has 12 amino acids. The germline V gene encodes CDR1 SGHRS and CDR2 YFSETQ. V trimming: 4 bases; J trimming: 5 bases; junction bases outside the gene matches: 3. For the CDR3, the DNA is TGCGCCAGCAGCACAGGGGTCCACGAGCAGTACTTC. Its protein product is CASSTGVHEQYF. Using reference TRBV5-1 and TRBJ2-7 for the parts outside the CDR3, the full variable domain is KAGVTQTPRYLIKTRGQQVTLSCSPISGHRSVSWYQQTPGQGLQFLFEYFSETQRNKGNFPGRFSGRQFSNSRSEMNVSTLELGDSALYLCASSTGVHEQYFGPGTRLTVT.

Worth noting for this clone: One end of the junction varies from germline; a read error may be responsible. Other nucleotide sequences from this sample produce the same CDR3. The V and J genes are TRBV7-6 and TRBJ2-2; 8 nucleotides match TRBD2. The CDR3 runs to 15 residues. Germline-derived CDR1 and CDR2 are SGHVS and FNYEAQ. DNA for the CDR3: TGTGCTAGCAGCCAGAGGACTAGCCACACCGGGGAGCTGTTTTTT. Its protein product is CASSQRTSHTGELFF.

This chain connects TRBV9 to TRBJ1-1; 9 bases align to TRBD1. J gave up 4 bases and V 1 base, and 8 bases lay outside the gene matches. This CDR3 region has 16 residues. Germline loops: CDR1 SGDLS, CDR2 YYNGEE. The CDR3 sequence is CASSVSPDRGSTEAFF. The CDR3 DNA reads TGTGCCAGCAGCGTATCCCCTGACAGGGGGTCCACTGAAGCTTTCTTT.